This TCR beta chain was captured in a study of monozygotic twins with inflammatory bowel disease. Germline V CDR1 and CDR2: SQVTM, ANQGSEA. The CDR3 is 12 amino acids. Of note for this clonotype: Antigen unknown.

Study observations and caveats: IBD patients showed reduced TCRbeta diversity (inverse Simpson) versus healthy co-twins. A distinction between different T cell subtypes was not possible.

TCRdb reworked the 5' RACE reads into one entry per CDR3 protein, no DNA. The sample data list some 330,000 distinct CDR3 sequences. The rearrangement links TRBV29-1 to TRBJ1-2; absent DNA, TCRdb's TRBD1 call cannot be checked. Material for sequencing was blood. The sequence was obtained from a human donor with ulcerative colitis or Crohn's disease, or a healthy co-twin of an affected twin (not recorded which). The CDR3 region is CSVGGAYGGYTF.